This T cell receptor (beta chain) was sequenced during a study of shared clonotypes between healthy human individuals. Germline V gene sequence: CDR1 GTSNPN, CDR2 SVGIG (reference sequence). CDR3 length: 14 amino acids. V lost 5 bases to trimming and J lost 4 bases, with 12 bases between them. Using immunoSEQ multiplex PCR, the repertoire was profiled, and TCRdb retains in-frame clones only, with some absent. The data show 1.5 million to 2.5 million clones, with around 96% seen just once and 0.9% to 1.5% held by the top ten. CD45RO-negative cells were positively selected for CCR7, leaving out terminally differentiated effector memory CD45RA+ cells.

Sequenced material: naive CD8+ T cells sorted from blood. The genes are TRBV30 and TRBJ1-6, with unresolved D. The sequence came from a man aged 18 to 30 in good health. The CDR3 protein is CAWGEEAYNSPLHF. The DNA for the CDR3 is TGTGCCTGGGGAGAAGAGGCATATAATTCACCCCTCCACTTT.